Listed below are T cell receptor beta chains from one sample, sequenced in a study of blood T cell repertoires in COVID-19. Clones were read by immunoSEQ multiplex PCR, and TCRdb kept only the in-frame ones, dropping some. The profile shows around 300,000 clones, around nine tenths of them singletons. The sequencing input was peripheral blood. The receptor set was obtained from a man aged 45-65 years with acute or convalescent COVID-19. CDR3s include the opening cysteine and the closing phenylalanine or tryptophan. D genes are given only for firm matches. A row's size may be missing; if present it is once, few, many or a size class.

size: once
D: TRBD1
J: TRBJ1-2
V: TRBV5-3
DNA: TGTGCCAGAAGCTCCAGAACGACAGGGCGCCCTAACTATGGCTACACCTTC
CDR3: CARSSRTTGRPNYGYTF

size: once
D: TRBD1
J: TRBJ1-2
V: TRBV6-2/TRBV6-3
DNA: TGTGCCAGCAGTTATAAAGGGGGCAATGGCTACACCTTC
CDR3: CASSYKGGNGYTF

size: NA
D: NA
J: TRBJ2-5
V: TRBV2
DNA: TGTGCCAGCAGTGGGGGGCCAGAGACCCAGTACTTC
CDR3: CASSGGPETQYF

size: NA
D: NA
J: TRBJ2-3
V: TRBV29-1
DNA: TGCAGCGTTGAGGCTTATAGCACAGATACGCAGTATTTT
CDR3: CSVEAYSTDTQYF

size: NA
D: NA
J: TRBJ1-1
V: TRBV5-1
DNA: TGCGCCAGCAGCCCGGGGGTCAACACTGAAGCTTTCTTT
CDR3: CASSPGVNTEAFF

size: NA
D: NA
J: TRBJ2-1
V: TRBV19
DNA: TGTGCCAGTAGTAGGCAGATATACAATGAGCAGTTCTTC
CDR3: CASSRQIYNEQFF

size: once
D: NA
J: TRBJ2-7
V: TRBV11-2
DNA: TGTGCCAGCAGCCCCCGGGGGTCCCCCCCGGGGTACGAGCAGTACTTC
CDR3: CASSPRGSPPGYEQYF

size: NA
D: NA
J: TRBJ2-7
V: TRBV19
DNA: TGTGCCAGTAGTAGCGGGTACGAGCAGTACTTC
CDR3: CASSSGYEQYF

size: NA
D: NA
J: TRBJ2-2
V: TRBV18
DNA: TGTGCCAGCTCACCGCGACAGACGAACACCGGGGAGCTGTTTTTT
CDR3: CASSPRQTNTGELFF

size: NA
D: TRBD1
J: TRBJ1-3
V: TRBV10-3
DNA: TGTGCCATCGGACAGGGGCCTGGAAACACCATATATTTT
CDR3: CAIGQGPGNTIYF

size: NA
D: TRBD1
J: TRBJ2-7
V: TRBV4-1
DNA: TGCGCCAGCAGCCAAGCGGACAGGGACTCCTACGAGCAGTACTTC
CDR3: CASSQADRDSYEQYF

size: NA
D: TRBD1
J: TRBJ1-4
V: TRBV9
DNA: TGTGCCAGCAGCCCCTGGACAGGGCACGCAACTAATGAAAAACTGTTTTTT
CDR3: CASSPWTGHATNEKLFF

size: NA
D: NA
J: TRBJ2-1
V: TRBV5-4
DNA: TGTGCCAGCACCCCGAGTGGGGGAGGGCAGTTCTTC
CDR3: CASTPSGGGQFF

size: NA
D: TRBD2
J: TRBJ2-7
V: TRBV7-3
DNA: TGTGCCAGCAGCTCACCTGATAGCGGGAACTACGAGCAGTACTTC
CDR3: CASSSPDSGNYEQYF

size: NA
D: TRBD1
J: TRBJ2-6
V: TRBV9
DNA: TGTGCCAGCAGCGTAGGACAGGGGTGGTCTGGGGCCAACGTCCTGACTTTC
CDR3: CASSVGQGWSGANVLTF

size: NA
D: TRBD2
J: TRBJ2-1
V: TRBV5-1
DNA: TGCGCCAGCAGCGTGCAGGCTCCTAGCGGAGCTGAGCAGTTCTTC
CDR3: CASSVQAPSGAEQFF

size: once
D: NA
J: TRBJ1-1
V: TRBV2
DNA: TGTGCCAGCAGTGAAAGAGGGAGCCGGATGAACACTGAAGCTTTCTTT
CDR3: CASSERGSRMNTEAFF